The present TCR beta chain was sequenced within a study of control samples from healthy donors and cancer patients. CDR1 is SNHLY and CDR2 is FYNNEI in the germline V gene. V shed 5 bases and J shed 0 bases, with 10 bases lying between them. This CDR3 has 15 amino acids. The protocol was immunoSEQ multiplex PCR, while the TCRdb copy is restricted to in-frame clones and leaves out a portion. The sample shows 150,000 to 200,000 clones, approximately 94% of them seen only once. The specimen sequenced was blood. The clonotype originates from a man aged 25 to 40 in good health. The chain uses TRBV2 and TRBJ1-4; D might be TRBD1 (5 bases). CDR3: CASSRQTATNEKLFF. CDR3 DNA: TGTGCCAGCAGTAGACAGACTGCAACTAATGAAAAACTGTTTTTT.